This is a list of T cell receptor beta chains from one sample in a study of T cell responses to AZD1222 COVID-19 vaccine. Only in-frame clones appear in the TCRdb table, and some are missing; sequencing was by immunoSEQ multiplex PCR. The sample holds about 140,000 clones, approximately 92% seen once. The sample was peripheral blood, taken 28 days after the second AZD1222 dose. The receptors here all came from an adult who received the AZD1222 COVID-19 vaccine. Both conserved end residues are part of each CDR3. A D gene is named only where the DNA matches it firmly. The listing skips clone size in some rows; elsewhere it reads once, few, many or a size class.

v_gene	j_gene	len	d_gene	abundance	CDR3nt	CDR3aa
TRBV20-1	TRBJ1-2	12	.	.	TGCAGTGCTAGTCGGGGGGGTGGTGGCTACACCTTC	CSASRGGGGYTF
TRBV5-1	TRBJ2-1	15	.	.	TGCGCCAGCAGCCTGAGTGTAGGACTTGACAATGAGCAGTTCTTC	CASSLSVGLDNEQFF
TRBV27	TRBJ1-5	16	.	.	TGTGCCAGCAGTTTGATTTATCCGTATAGCAATCAGCCCCAGCATTTT	CASSLIYPYSNQPQHF
TRBV28	TRBJ1-3	14	TRBD1	.	TGTGCCAGCAGTGACTTGACAGGGTTGGACACCATATATTTT	CASSDLTGLDTIYF
TRBV7-2	TRBJ2-7	14	.	.	TGTGCCAGCAGCTCCCCCGGTATAAGAAACGAGCAGTACTTC	CASSSPGIRNEQYF
TRBV20-1	TRBJ2-1	11	.	once	TGCAGTGCTAGAGGGGGATATGAGCAGTTCTTC	CSARGGYEQFF
TRBV6-2/TRBV6-3	TRBJ1-4	11	.	.	TGTGCCAGCAGCCCCCGTGAAAAACTGTTTTTT	CASSPREKLFF
TRBV18	TRBJ2-3	15	TRBD1	.	TGTGCCAGCTCATCCGGGACAGGGAATACAGATACGCAGTATTTT	CASSSGTGNTDTQYF
TRBV6-6	TRBJ1-1	14	.	once	TGTGCCAGCAGTTACGAGGCAGGGGCGGCGGAAGCTTTCTTT	CASSYEAGAAEAFF
TRBV7-9	TRBJ2-7	14	.	.	TGTGCCAGCAGCTCTCCGGACGGCTCCTACGAGCAGTACTTC	CASSSPDGSYEQYF
TRBV28	TRBJ1-5	14	.	.	TGTGCCAGTACTTTACCCGATAGCAATCAGCCCCAGCATTTT	CASTLPDSNQPQHF
TRBV20-1	TRBJ1-2	10	.	.	TGCAGTGCTAGTTTGGGGGGTTACACCTTC	CSASLGGYTF
TRBV4-2	TRBJ1-3	17	.	.	TGTGCCAGCAGCCAAGAACTAGCGGGCAGGGCTGGAAACACCATATATTTT	CASSQELAGRAGNTIYF
TRBV28	TRBJ1-1	15	TRBD1	.	TGTGCCAGCAGGCCCAAGACAGGGATGAACACTGAAGCTTTCTTT	CASRPKTGMNTEAFF
TRBV2	TRBJ2-7	12	.	.	TGTGCCAGCAGGGGGGACGGATACGAGCAGTACTTC	CASRGDGYEQYF
TRBV5-1	TRBJ2-2	17	TRBD2	.	TGCGCCAGCAGTCCTAGACTAGCGGGAGGGTCGCACCTCGAGCTGTTTTTT	CASSPRLAGGSHLELFF
TRBV18	TRBJ2-3	15	TRBD1	.	TGTGCCAGCTCACCCGGACAGGGGAGGTCAGATACGCAGTATTTT	CASSPGQGRSDTQYF
TRBV4-1	TRBJ2-7	16	TRBD2	.	TGCGCCAGCAGCGGGACCGGGACTAGCGGGAGGTACGAGCAGTACTTC	CASSGTGTSGRYEQYF
TRBV6-5	TRBJ2-3	13	.	.	TGTGCCAGCAGTTACTCGAGGGCAGATACGCAGTATTTT	CASSYSRADTQYF
TRBV4-2	TRBJ1-1	15	.	once	TGTGCCAGCAGCCAACCGGGACAAATGAACACTGAAGCTTTCTTT	CASSQPGQMNTEAFF
TRBV7-9	TRBJ2-7	19	TRBD2	once	TGTGCCAGCAGCTTCGGTTTGGGAGGGCCGGACTCAACGTTGGGGGAGCAGTACTTC	CASSFGLGGPDSTLGEQYF
TRBV7-9	TRBJ1-1	16	.	.	TGTGCCAGCAACGCGATTGAGGAGTCCTATAACACTGAAGCTTTCTTT	CASNAIEESYNTEAFF
TRBV5-1	TRBJ2-7	15	TRBD1	.	TGCGCCAGCAGCTTGGAGGGCAGGGGGCCGGGCGAGCAGTACTTC	CASSLEGRGPGEQYF
TRBV9	TRBJ1-2	16	TRBD1	.	TGTGCCAGCAGCCTCCGACCGGGACAGGGGGGGGATGGCTACACCTTC	CASSLRPGQGGDGYTF
TRBV2	TRBJ2-6	16	.	.	TGTGCCAGCAGGGTTCAGGGATCCGTGAGGGCCAACGTCCTGACTTTC	CASRVQGSVRANVLTF
TRBV6-2/TRBV6-3	TRBJ2-5	16	.	.	TGTGCCAGCAGTGACTACCGGGTCCCCCTCTCGGGGACCCAGTACTTC	CASSDYRVPLSGTQYF
TRBV28	TRBJ1-4	17	.	.	TGTGCCAGCAGCAAACGGGGCTTTAGAACAACTAATGAAAAACTGTTTTTT	CASSKRGFRTTNEKLFF
TRBV28	TRBJ1-1	14	.	.	TGTGCCAGCAGTTCCCGGGGTCTTAACACTGAAGCTTTCTTT	CASSSRGLNTEAFF
TRBV11-3	TRBJ2-3	15	.	.	TGTGCCAGCAGCATCGGGACTGGATACACAGATACGCAGTATTTT	CASSIGTGYTDTQYF
TRBV28	TRBJ2-5	11	.	.	TGTGCCAGCTCGGGACGGGAGACCCAGTACTTC	CASSGRETQYF
TRBV12-3/TRBV12-4	TRBJ1-1	11	.	.	TGTGCCAGCAGTTTCCTGAATGAAGCTTTCTTT	CASSFLNEAFF
TRBV9	TRBJ2-2	15	.	.	TGTGCCAGCAGCGTAGGCAGGTCGGGCACCGGGGAGCTGTTTTTT	CASSVGRSGTGELFF
TRBV12-3/TRBV12-4	TRBJ1-1	13	.	.	TGTGCCAGCAGTTTAAACACCGACACTGAAGCTTTCTTT	CASSLNTDTEAFF
TRBV7-8	TRBJ1-1	14	.	.	TGTGCCAGCAGACCCGTCCTCCAGGGGACTGAAGCTTTCTTT	CASRPVLQGTEAFF
TRBV18	TRBJ1-2	16	TRBD1	.	TGTGCCAGCTCACCACCTGGGACAGTAGCGGTCTATGGCTACACCTTC	CASSPPGTVAVYGYTF
TRBV6-1	TRBJ2-7	15	.	.	TGTGCCAGCAGTGAATCGGCTAGCGCATACTACGAGCAGTACTTC	CASSESASAYYEQYF
TRBV28	TRBJ1-6	14	.	.	TGTGCCAGCAGTTTAGCGTCCTATAATTCACCCCTCCACTTT	CASSLASYNSPLHF
TRBV19	TRBJ2-3	17	TRBD2	.	TGTGCCAGTAGTATTAGGACTAGCGGGAGAGGACGAGATACGCAGTATTTT	CASSIRTSGRGRDTQYF
TRBV6-1	TRBJ1-6	16	.	.	TGTGCCAGCAGTGCTCTTCGAGCAGGGAGTAATTCACCCCTCCACTTT	CASSALRAGSNSPLHF
TRBV4-1	TRBJ2-3	17	.	.	TGCGCCAGCAGCCAAATACCCGGGACGGCTAAGACAGATACGCAGTATTTT	CASSQIPGTAKTDTQYF
TRBV2	TRBJ1-2	15	.	.	TGTGCCAGCAGTGAAGCGCTTCGGGGTGGCTATGGCTACACCTTC	CASSEALRGGYGYTF
TRBV2	TRBJ2-7	12	.	once	TGTGCCAGCAGCGCCATGGTATACGAGCAGTACTTC	CASSAMVYEQYF
TRBV12-3/TRBV12-4	TRBJ1-6	11	.	.	TGTGCCAGCAGGGCCGATTCACCCCTCCACTTT	CASRADSPLHF
TRBV28	TRBJ2-2	15	TRBD2	.	TGTGCCAGCAGCTCCAGCGGGAGTGGCACCGGGGAGCTGTTTTTT	CASSSSGSGTGELFF
TRBV19	TRBJ1-6	14	.	.	TGTGCCAGTAGTATGACGGCTGTTAACTCACCCCTCCACTTT	CASSMTAVNSPLHF
TRBV4-3	TRBJ1-2	15	.	.	TGCGCCAGCAGCCAAGACGGCAGGTATAGCTATGGCTACACCTTC	CASSQDGRYSYGYTF
TRBV6-5	TRBJ1-2	14	.	.	TGTGCCAGCAGTTACTTTTTGGGATCCTATGGCTACACCTTC	CASSYFLGSYGYTF
TRBV7-3	TRBJ1-5	13	.	.	TGTGCCAGCATCCAGTTTAGCAATCAGCCCCAGCATTTT	CASIQFSNQPQHF
TRBV30	TRBJ1-1	11	.	.	TGTGCCTGGAGTATGACAGTACGAGCTTTCTTT	CAWSMTVRAFF
TRBV5-1	TRBJ2-1	12	.	.	TGCGCCAGCAGTGAGGCGGGAAATGAGCAGTTCTTC	CASSEAGNEQFF
TRBV18	TRBJ2-7	15	.	.	TGTGCCAGCTCACCACTAAGGGATCGAGTAGCCGAGCAGTACTTC	CASSPLRDRVAEQYF